This entry features one TCR beta chain sequence. Produced via immunoSEQ multiplex PCR; TCRdb's table is partial and in-frame only. The profile shows about 280,000 clones, 65% to 90% of them singletons. This sample was included in a study of blood T cell repertoires in COVID-19. The trim removed 4 bases at V and 5 bases at J, leaving 14 bases unmatched. Germline V gene lookup returns CDR1 SGDLS and CDR2 YYNGEE. There are 16 residues in the CDR3. This chain links TRBV9 with TRBJ2-5; TRBD1 agrees at 7 bases. This sequence originates from a man in his fifties or sixties with active or convalescent COVID-19. Sequencing was performed on peripheral blood. The CDR3 loop is CASSPSTGNGRETQYF. The DNA for the CDR3 is TGTGCCAGCAGCCCATCGACAGGGAACGGTCGGGAGACCCAGTACTTC.